The following is a T cell receptor beta chain sequence with its context. The sample belongs to a study of blood T cell repertoires in COVID-19. Study background: Two negative PCRs, clearance, or symptom resolution had been documented for recovered Cohort 3 donors. Italy, Spain and the United States were the sources of the convalescent and acute COVID-19 samples. PBMCs, B-cell-depleted T cells, or T cells were the source of the cDNA or gDNA that made up the material.

J lost 4 bases, V lost 5 bases, and 4 bases had no gene match. Looked up from germline, CDR1 is SGHAT and CDR2 is FQNNGV. This CDR3 comprises 15 residues. Assignments of participants to cohorts depended upon their own reported clinical history. Libraries were prepared by immunoSEQ multiplex PCR; TCRdb keeps only in-frame clonotypes and omits some of them. The sample lists under 400,000 clones, around 87% occurring once. What was sequenced was PBMCs or T cells enriched from blood (not recorded which). This TCR derives from a man aged 35 to 55 in a cohort exposed to, infected with or recovered from COVID-19 (not recorded which). The chain links TRBV11-2 to TRBJ1-6, with 8 bases identical to TRBD1. The CDR3 here is CASSQGQAYNSPLHF. Here the CDR3 DNA reads TGTGCCAGCAGCCAGGGACAGGCTTATAATTCACCCCTCCACTTT.